A selection of T cell receptor beta chains follows, all from one sample in a study of blood T cell repertoires in COVID-19. The data were produced by immunoSEQ multiplex PCR, yet TCRdb's version contains in-frame clones alone and is incomplete. The sample has approximately 250,000 clones, roughly 89% seen once. Sequenced sample: PBMCs or T cells enriched from blood (not recorded which). The receptors come from a woman in her twenties or thirties who had recovered from COVID-19. Each CDR3 is given with its conserved first and last residue. The D gene is left open where the match is weak. Rows give clone size only sometimes, using once, few, many, or a class for an expanded clone.

DNA: TGTGCCAGCAGTTTAGTGTTTGGCTACAGGGAGAGGAGTAACTATGGCTACACCTTC
CDR3: CASSLVFGYRERSNYGYTF
J: TRBJ1-2
D: NA
V: TRBV28
size: NA

DNA: TGTGCCATCAGGGCTGCAGGGGGCGATGGCTACACCTTC
CDR3: CAIRAAGGDGYTF
J: TRBJ1-2
D: TRBD1
V: TRBV10-3
size: NA

DNA: TGTGCCAGCAGCGTAGATGCAGGTCCGCGCCCTAGCGGGAGGACAGATACGCAGTATTTT
CDR3: CASSVDAGPRPSGRTDTQYF
J: TRBJ2-3
D: TRBD2
V: TRBV9
size: NA

DNA: TGTGCCAGCGCCTCGTTCGAGGGCAGTCAGCCCCAGCATTTT
CDR3: CASASFEGSQPQHF
J: TRBJ1-5
D: NA
V: TRBV2
size: many

DNA: TGTGCCAGCAGCTCAATTCGGTCTGGGGCCAACGTCCTGACTTTC
CDR3: CASSSIRSGANVLTF
J: TRBJ2-6
D: NA
V: TRBV7-2
size: once

DNA: TGTGCCAGCAGCCTTGCTGGCGGCGATGGCTACACCTTC
CDR3: CASSLAGGDGYTF
J: TRBJ1-2
D: NA
V: TRBV27
size: once

DNA: TGTGCCAGCACCGGGGACAGGGGGAGGAACACTGAAGCTTTCTTT
CDR3: CASTGDRGRNTEAFF
J: TRBJ1-1
D: TRBD1
V: TRBV5-6
size: many

DNA: TGTGCCAGCAGCCTCAGAAGCGACCGCTCCTACAATGAGCAGTTCTTC
CDR3: CASSLRSDRSYNEQFF
J: TRBJ2-1
D: NA
V: TRBV11-1
size: few

DNA: TGTGCCAGCAGTGGGACAGGGGTCTACTTCTATGGCTACACCTTC
CDR3: CASSGTGVYFYGYTF
J: TRBJ1-2
D: TRBD1
V: TRBV28
size: NA

DNA: TGTGCCAGCAGTCGCGGCTCCGCAGGGAGCAATCAGCCCCAGCATTTT
CDR3: CASSRGSAGSNQPQHF
J: TRBJ1-5
D: NA
V: TRBV6-2/TRBV6-3
size: NA

DNA: TGCGCCAGCAGCTTGGCCGGGTCTAACTATGGCTACACCTTC
CDR3: CASSLAGSNYGYTF
J: TRBJ1-2
D: NA
V: TRBV5-1
size: NA

DNA: TGTGCCAGCAGCTTAGCCGGGAACAATCAGCCCCAGCATTTT
CDR3: CASSLAGNNQPQHF
J: TRBJ1-5
D: NA
V: TRBV11-2
size: NA

DNA: TGTGCCACCAGTGACTTGGCTAGCGGGTCGCCTGGGGAGCTGTTTTTT
CDR3: CATSDLASGSPGELFF
J: TRBJ2-2
D: TRBD2
V: TRBV24-1
size: NA

DNA: TGTGCCAGCAGTTTAAGGTACGGGTTGTATGCTTTCTTT
CDR3: CASSLRYGLYAFF
J: TRBJ1-1
D: NA
V: TRBV27
size: NA

DNA: TGTGCCAGCAGCTTAGTTCGTGGACAGATAAACACTGAAGCTTTCTTT
CDR3: CASSLVRGQINTEAFF
J: TRBJ1-1
D: NA
V: TRBV11-1
size: few

DNA: TGTGCCAGTAGTATAGGACAGGGGGCTGGGAATGAGCAGTTCTTC
CDR3: CASSIGQGAGNEQFF
J: TRBJ2-1
D: TRBD1
V: TRBV19
size: NA

DNA: TGCGCCAGCAGCTGGGGGACTAGCGGGCCTACGGGGGAGCAGTTCTTC
CDR3: CASSWGTSGPTGEQFF
J: TRBJ2-1
D: TRBD2
V: TRBV5-1
size: NA

DNA: TGTGCCAGCAGCTTTGCGGACAGGACCACTGAAGCTTTCTTT
CDR3: CASSFADRTTEAFF
J: TRBJ1-1
D: TRBD1
V: TRBV11-3
size: few

DNA: TGTGCCAGCAGGCTCTTGGGCGAAAAACTGTTTTTT
CDR3: CASRLLGEKLFF
J: TRBJ1-4
D: NA
V: TRBV28
size: NA

DNA: TGTGCCAGCAGCCCTGGCGGGGTTGGTTCACCCCTCCACTTT
CDR3: CASSPGGVGSPLHF
J: TRBJ1-6
D: NA
V: TRBV7-3
size: NA

DNA: TGTGCCAGCAAAGGTCGGTCGAGGACTGAAGCTTTCTTT
CDR3: CASKGRSRTEAFF
J: TRBJ1-1
D: NA
V: TRBV5-4
size: NA

DNA: TGCAGCGTTGAAGAAGACAGGGGGAGTCCAGAGACCCAGTACTTC
CDR3: CSVEEDRGSPETQYF
J: TRBJ2-5
D: TRBD1
V: TRBV29-1
size: NA

DNA: TGCAGCGTTGAAGGACAGGGGTATGGCTACACCTTC
CDR3: CSVEGQGYGYTF
J: TRBJ1-2
D: TRBD1
V: TRBV29-1
size: NA

DNA: TGTGCCAGCAGCTTAGTACAGGGCAGCCACAATGAGCAGTTCTTC
CDR3: CASSLVQGSHNEQFF
J: TRBJ2-1
D: NA
V: TRBV7-2
size: NA

DNA: TGCGCCAGCAGCTTGGGGGACAGTAATTACTATGAGCAGTTCTTC
CDR3: CASSLGDSNYYEQFF
J: TRBJ2-1
D: TRBD1
V: TRBV5-1
size: NA

DNA: TGTGCCAGCAGCCAAGGTTTTGGGACAGGGCCGGCTTTCTTT
CDR3: CASSQGFGTGPAFF
J: TRBJ1-1
D: TRBD1
V: TRBV14
size: NA

DNA: TGTGCCAGCAGCTTGGTCGCCGCAGACACTGAAGCTTTCTTT
CDR3: CASSLVAADTEAFF
J: TRBJ1-1
D: NA
V: TRBV5-4
size: once

DNA: TGTGCCAGCAGCTTAGGGGGCAGGGCCTATACTGAAAAACTGTTTTTT
CDR3: CASSLGGRAYTEKLFF
J: TRBJ1-4
D: NA
V: TRBV7-2
size: NA

DNA: TGTGCCAGCAGCTCGAGCGGGAGGGAAGAGACCCAGTACTTC
CDR3: CASSSSGREETQYF
J: TRBJ2-5
D: TRBD2
V: TRBV27
size: NA

DNA: TGTGCCCCAGGGGGTCTCTCTGCAGATACGCAGTATTTT
CDR3: CAPGGLSADTQYF
J: TRBJ2-3
D: NA
V: TRBV21-1
size: NA

DNA: TGTGCCAGTATAGTGAGACAGGGGAGGACTAAAGCTTTCTTT
CDR3: CASIVRQGRTKAFF
J: TRBJ1-1
D: TRBD1
V: TRBV19
size: NA

DNA: TGTGCCAGTAGTATTGACAGGGAACTAGCGGCCCAAGAGACCCAGTACTTC
CDR3: CASSIDRELAAQETQYF
J: TRBJ2-5
D: NA
V: TRBV19
size: NA

DNA: TGTGCCAGCAGCTGGTTGGGAACTAGCGGGAGTTCAAATGAGCAGTTCTTC
CDR3: CASSWLGTSGSSNEQFF
J: TRBJ2-1
D: TRBD2
V: TRBV5-6
size: NA

DNA: TGTGCCAGCAGCCCTGATATAGCTCGCACTAATGAAAAACTGTTTTTT
CDR3: CASSPDIARTNEKLFF
J: TRBJ1-4
D: NA
V: TRBV7-2
size: NA

DNA: TGTGCCAGCACCCCCCGAGCAACTAATGAAAAACTGTTTTTT
CDR3: CASTPRATNEKLFF
J: TRBJ1-4
D: NA
V: TRBV27
size: NA

DNA: TGTGCCAGCAGCGTAATCAGCGGTGAGCAGTTCTTC
CDR3: CASSVISGEQFF
J: TRBJ2-1
D: NA
V: TRBV9
size: once

DNA: TGTGCCAGCACCCCCACCGGCGGGAGGGATGAGCAGTTCTTC
CDR3: CASTPTGGRDEQFF
J: TRBJ2-1
D: TRBD2
V: TRBV4-2
size: medium-sized

DNA: TGTGCCAGCAGTTACCGGGAGAATCAGCCCCAGCATTTT
CDR3: CASSYRENQPQHF
J: TRBJ1-5
D: NA
V: TRBV6-5
size: NA

DNA: TGTGCCAGCAGTCTGAGGAGGGTGGACGAGCAGTACTTC
CDR3: CASSLRRVDEQYF
J: TRBJ2-7
D: NA
V: TRBV28
size: NA

DNA: TGTGCCAGTAGTATAGCGGGCCGGGGGGCAGATACGCAGTATTTT
CDR3: CASSIAGRGADTQYF
J: TRBJ2-3
D: TRBD2
V: TRBV19
size: once

DNA: TGTGCCAGCAGCCAAGTTCCGGGACAGGGCTCCTACGAGCAGTACTTC
CDR3: CASSQVPGQGSYEQYF
J: TRBJ2-7
D: TRBD1
V: TRBV14
size: NA

DNA: TGTGCCAGCAGTTTTTTTCGTTTGGGGGACAGGGCGGACACTGAAGCTTTCTTT
CDR3: CASSFFRLGDRADTEAFF
J: TRBJ1-1
D: TRBD1
V: TRBV28
size: NA

DNA: TGTGCCAGCAGGGCTAGCGGCCAAGAGACCCAGTACTTC
CDR3: CASRASGQETQYF
J: TRBJ2-5
D: TRBD2
V: TRBV6-5
size: NA

DNA: TGTGCCAGCAGCCGGACCGGGACAGGGGTAGAGACCCAGTACTTC
CDR3: CASSRTGTGVETQYF
J: TRBJ2-5
D: TRBD1
V: TRBV7-9
size: NA

DNA: TGTGCCACCAGTGATTACGGACTGGGGGCGCAGTACTTC
CDR3: CATSDYGLGAQYF
J: TRBJ2-7
D: NA
V: TRBV24-1
size: NA

DNA: TGTGCCAGCTCATCGGGACAGTCGAACACCGGGGAGCTGTTTTTT
CDR3: CASSSGQSNTGELFF
J: TRBJ2-2
D: TRBD1
V: TRBV18
size: few

DNA: TGTGCCATCAGTGAGTATCGGGGAAGCACAGATACGCAGTATTTT
CDR3: CAISEYRGSTDTQYF
J: TRBJ2-3
D: NA
V: TRBV10-3
size: once

DNA: TGCGCCAGCAGCGAAGGATTGGGACTAGCGGGAGGGCGAGAGACCCAGTACTTC
CDR3: CASSEGLGLAGGRETQYF
J: TRBJ2-5
D: TRBD2
V: TRBV4-1
size: NA

DNA: TGTGCCAGCTCACCAGGACTAGCGGAGGAGACCCAGTACTTC
CDR3: CASSPGLAEETQYF
J: TRBJ2-5
D: TRBD2
V: TRBV18
size: NA